This TCR beta chain was sequenced during a study of siplizumab effects on memory and regulatory T cells. As described, mixed lymphocyte reaction cells underwent coculture at 37°C for a duration of over 5 days. Investigators stained responder PBMCs with CFSE and stimulator PBMCs with Violet Dye, then mixed them 1:1. Here immunoSEQ multiplex PCR was the method, and the copy in TCRdb shows in-frame clones only, minus some. The sample records about 3,400 clones, around 57% being singletons. Points from the study as a whole: The mapping of alloreactive clones to unstimulated subsets covered only a minor fraction of them.

For this clone: What it binds is unknown.

In germline, CDR1 is SGHRS, CDR2 YFSETQ. CDR3 length equals 14 residues. The V end was cut by 2 bases, the J end by 6 bases, with 14 bases between. The clonotype was recovered from a human donor in good health; the cells came from an allogeneic mixed lymphocyte reaction. Some clones in this sample may be carry-over from other donors' samples. Sample: CFSE-low (dividing) CD8+ T cells sorted from an allogeneic mixed lymphocyte reaction. The rearrangement uses TRBV5-1 and TRBJ1-2; D remains ambiguous. This CDR3 reads CASSLDFPMDGYTF. Written as DNA, the CDR3 is TGCGCCAGCAGCTTAGACTTCCCAATGGATGGCTACACCTTC. Full variable domain (remainder filled in from reference TRBV5-1 and TRBJ1-2): KAGVTQTPRYLIKTRGQQVTLSCSPISGHRSVSWYQQTPGQGLQFLFEYFSETQRNKGNFPGRFSGRQFSNSRSEMNVSTLELGDSALYLCASSLDFPMDGYTFGSGTRLTVV.